This T cell receptor (beta chain) derives from a study of naive and memory T cell subsets. Sequential positive selection took CD4 T cells first, then CD8 T cells. Four subsets defined by CD45RA and CD27 were sorted after CD3, CD4, CD8 and live/dead staining. Germline values: CDR1 KGHDR, CDR2 SFDVKD. V was clipped by 4 bases and J by 5 bases, with 13 bases between them. The CDR3 sequence is 14 residues long. Both TRBC1 and TRBC2 were covered by a beta constant-region primer of two equimolar oligonucleotides. The ligated cDNA underwent four PCR rounds using SP2 and nested alpha and beta constant-region primers. TCRdb itself ran the UMI-ligation and nested PCR reads through MiXCR, one entry per CDR3 protein. The table has 77,000 or so distinct CDR3 sequences, over 10% seen once. This clonotype has a handful of counts.

The sequence was obtained from a human donor in good health. Source material: central memory CD4+ T cells from blood. The V call is TRBV24-1, the J call TRBJ2-5; no firm D call. CDR3 DNA sequence: TGTGCCACCAGTGACACCGACATTTCTGAGACCCAGTACTTC. Translated: CATSDTDISETQYF.